This T cell receptor beta chain was identified in a study of blood T cell repertoires in COVID-19. Study context: Samples of COVID-19 (acute and convalescent) were obtained from the United States, Italy and Spain. Sources were T cells, B-cell-depleted T cells, or PBMCs; the material itself was cDNA or gDNA.

Cohorts were assigned according to the clinical history that participants reported. Generated by immunoSEQ multiplex PCR, the TCRdb table keeps only in-frame clones and is missing some. The data show over 300,000 clones, with 75% to 90% seen just once and 9.5% held by the top ten. Sequencing input: PBMCs or T cells enriched from blood (not recorded which). The receptor was derived from a woman aged 40-49 years who had recovered from COVID-19.

In nucleotides, the CDR3 is TGTGCCAGCAGCTTTTCGCCGGGTAGCACAGATACGCAGTATTTT. The encoded protein is CASSFSPGSTDTQYF. This chain uses TRBV5-6 with TRBJ2-3; D is uncertain. Germline CDR1 reads SGHDT; CDR2 reads YYEEEE. The CDR3 loop spans 15 amino acids. V lost 2 bases, J lost 0 bases, and 10 bases lay in between.